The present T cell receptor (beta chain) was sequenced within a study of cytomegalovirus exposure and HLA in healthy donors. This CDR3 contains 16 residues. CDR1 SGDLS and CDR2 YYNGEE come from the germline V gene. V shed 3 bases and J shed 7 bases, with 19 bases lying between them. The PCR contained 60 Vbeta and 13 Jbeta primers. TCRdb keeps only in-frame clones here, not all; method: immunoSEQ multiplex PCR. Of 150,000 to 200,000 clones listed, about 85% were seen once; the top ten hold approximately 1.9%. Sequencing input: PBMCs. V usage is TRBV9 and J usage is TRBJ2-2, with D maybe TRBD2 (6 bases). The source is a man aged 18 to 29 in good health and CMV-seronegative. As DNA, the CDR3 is TGTGCCAGCAGCGCCCACCTCAAGACTAGTTACGGGGAGCTGTTTTTT. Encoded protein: CASSAHLKTSYGELFF.